The 10 T cell receptor beta chains below all came from one sample that was sequenced in a study of beta chain features in type 1 diabetes. Expressed TCRB transcripts got sequenced, as all isolated RNA was reverse transcribed. The table came from immunoSEQ multiplex PCR; TCRdb's copy has only in-frame clones and leaves some out. The data hold approximately 140,000 clones, with roughly 53% observed a single time. The sequencing input was Tregs from blood. Receptors were obtained from a man younger than 35 in good health.

The genes are TRBV30 and TRBJ2-2; a weak D match, TRBD1 (5 bases). CDR3 length: 13 amino acids. Germline-derived CDR1 and CDR2 are GTSNPN and SVGIG (reference sequence). Trimming took off 5 bases at V and 1 base at J, with 8 bases between the two ends. For the CDR3, the DNA is TGTGCCTGGTACAGGTGGAACACCGGGGAGCTGTTTTTT. Translating gives CAWYRWNTGELFF.

The rearrangement uses TRBV5-8 and TRBJ1-2; 9 bases fit TRBD1. The CDR3 is 13 amino acids. Germline loops: CDR1 SGHTS, CDR2 YDEGEE. Losses at the gene ends were 3 bases for V and 4 bases for J; bases not matched to a gene: 1. The CDR3 spells CASSWGQGYGYTF. As DNA, the CDR3 is TGTGCCAGCAGCTGGGGACAGGGCTATGGCTACACCTTC.

The chain couples TRBV5-4 to TRBJ2-5; 10 bases agree with TRBD1. Germline V gene data show CDR1 as SGHNT and CDR2 as YYREEE (reference sequence). The CDR3 covers 15 residues. The V and J ends lost 3 bases and 4 bases, in that order; junction bases with no gene match: 6. The CDR3 nucleotides are TGTGCCAGCAGCTCATCCGGGACAGGGGCAGAGACCCAGTACTTC. Its translation is CASSSSGTGAETQYF.

This clone was seen a handful of times. The chain couples TRBV10-3 to TRBJ1-4; D call uncertain. Germline assignment: CDR1 ENHRY and CDR2 SYGVKD. V gave up 4 bases and J gave up 5 bases, with 8 bases separating them. The CDR3 covers 13 residues. This CDR3 reads CAISGASNEKLFF. CDR3 in DNA: TGTGCCATCAGTGGGGCCTCGAATGAAAAACTGTTTTTT.

This clone was observed once. The chain uses TRBV4-1 and TRBJ1-5; 7 bases fit TRBD1. This CDR3 has 15 residues. J gave up 2 bases and V 1 base, and 2 bases lay outside the gene matches. Germline CDR1 MGHRA, CDR2 YSYEKL. The DNA of the CDR3 is TGCGCCAGCAGCCAAGGACAGGGAGGCAATCAGCCCCAGCATTTT. Translation gives CASSQGQGGNQPQHF.

The rearrangement joins TRBV2 to TRBJ1-1; 7 positions match TRBD1. This CDR3 comprises 15 residues. The V gene end was trimmed by 6 bases and the J gene end by 1 base; junction bases not matched to a gene: 8. Per germline, CDR1 SNHLY and CDR2 FYNNEI. The CDR3 DNA is TGTGCCAGCAGCCGACAGGGCTTAAGGAACACTGAAGCTTTCTTT. This sequence encodes CASSRQGLRNTEAFF. Based on the CDR3 plus reference TRBV2 and TRBJ1-1, the full variable domain is EPEVTQTPSHQVTQMGQEVILRCVPISNHLYFYWYRQILGQKVEFLVSFYNNEISEKSEIFDDQFSVERPDGSNFTLKIRSTKLEDSAMYFCASSRQGLRNTEAFFGQGTRLTVV.

The rearrangement joins TRBV7-8 to TRBJ2-7; 8 bases align to TRBD1. With V trimmed by 4 bases and J by 9 bases, 8 bases remained unmatched. Germline lookup yields CDR1 SGHVS and CDR2 FQNEAQ. CDR3 size: 13 residues. Here the CDR3 DNA reads TGTGCCAGCAGCTACGGACAGGGTTTCGGGCAGTACTTC. Protein sequence: CASSYGQGFGQYF.

This rearrangement joins TRBV6-1 to TRBJ1-5; the D gene is possibly TRBD1 (6 bases). CDR1 MNHNS and CDR2 SASEGT come from the germline V gene. V lost 4 bases and J 7 bases, leaving 14 bases between the germline ends. The CDR3 is made up of 14 amino acids. Here the CDR3 reads CASSVSGGEQPQHF. The CDR3, as DNA: TGTGCCAGCAGTGTATCTGGGGGCGAACAGCCCCAGCATTTT.

The rearrangement uses TRBV6-5 and TRBJ1-6, with D possibly being TRBD1 (6 bases). Per germline, CDR1 MNHEY and CDR2 SVGAGI. CDR3 length equals 13 residues. V shed 5 bases and J shed 9 bases, with 11 bases lying between them. This CDR3 is CASSALGASPLHF. DNA for the CDR3: TGTGCCAGCAGTGCCCTGGGGGCTTCACCCCTCCACTTT.

In DNA, the CDR3 is TGCAGCGCTAATCAAAGGAACACTGAAGCTTTCTTT. Translating gives CSANQRNTEAFF. The J gene is TRBJ1-1, the V gene TRBV29-1; D ambiguous. Germline CDR1 and CDR2: SQVTM and ANQGSEA. Trimming removed 7 bases from V and 1 base from J, with 10 bases in between. There are 12 residues in the CDR3.